The 13 T cell receptor beta chains below come from one sample, sequenced in a study of cytomegalovirus exposure and HLA in healthy donors. PCR used 60 Vbeta primers and 13 Jbeta primers. Libraries were prepared by immunoSEQ multiplex PCR; TCRdb keeps only in-frame clonotypes and omits some of them. The data hold tens of thousands of clones, with 77% observed a single time. The specimen was PBMCs. These receptors all stem from a man between 45 and 60 years old in good health and CMV-seropositive.

Notes on this clone: Sequence at one end of the junction differs from germline and may be a read error. The CDR3 coding sequence is TGTTCCAGCAGCTCCCATCGGGGGTGGGGCTCTGGGGCCAACGTCCTGACTTTC. Residues: CSSSSHRGWGSGANVLTF. The rearrangement links TRBV7-9 to TRBJ2-6; TRBD2 is a possible D gene (6 bases). The CDR3 consists of 18 residues. Germline-derived CDR1 and CDR2 are SEHNR and FQNEAQ (reference sequence).

The chain links TRBV25-1 to TRBJ2-2; TRBD1 agrees at 8 bases. CDR1 is MGHDK and CDR2 is SYGVNS in the germline V gene. CDR3 size: 13 residues. Unmatched junction bases numbered 5, after V lost 8 bases and J lost 6 bases. CDR3 nucleotide sequence: TGTGCCAGCCTCAGACAGGGGTCCGGGGAGCTGTTTTTT. It specifies CASLRQGSGELFF. The entire variable domain, with the rest obtained from reference TRBV25-1 and TRBJ2-2, is as follows: EADIYQTPRYLVIGTGKKITLECSQTMGHDKMYWYQQDPGMELHLIHYSYGVNSTEKGDLSSESTVSRIRTEHFPLTLESARPSHTSQYLCASLRQGSGELFFGEGSRLTVL.

This clone came up a few times. CDR3 sequence reads: CASSLRGTNEKLFF. The CDR3 nucleotides read TGTGCCAGCAGTCTGAGGGGGACTAATGAAAAACTGTTTTTT. V usage is TRBV25-1 and J usage is TRBJ1-4; TRBD1 is a possible D gene (6 bases). The CDR3 sequence is 14 residues long. V gave up 5 bases and J gave up 2 bases, with 9 bases separating them. Germline V gene lookup returns CDR1 MGHDK and CDR2 SYGVNS. Together with reference TRBV25-1 and TRBJ1-4, the CDR3 gives the full variable domain: EADIYQTPRYLVIGTGKKITLECSQTMGHDKMYWYQQDPGMELHLIHYSYGVNSTEKGDLSSESTVSRIRTEHFPLTLESARPSHTSQYLCASSLRGTNEKLFFGSGTQLSVL.

The chain combines TRBV28 with TRBJ2-5; 7 nucleotides agree with TRBD1. The junction had 11 bases not matched to a gene; V was cut back by 5 bases and J by 5 bases. Germline V gives CDR1 MDHEN, CDR2 SYDVKM. The CDR3 has 15 residues. Here the CDR3 reads CASSQQRGLHETQYF. CDR3 coding DNA: TGTGCCAGCAGTCAACAAAGGGGGCTACATGAGACCCAGTACTTC.

The chain joins TRBV9 to TRBJ1-2; D is undetermined. The CDR3 runs 13 residues. Trimming removed 4 bases at V and 4 bases at J, with 11 bases between. Germline V CDR1 and CDR2: SGDLS, YYNGEE. The CDR3 loop is CASSPGSSYGYTF. DNA for the CDR3: TGTGCCAGCAGCCCGGGATCTTCCTATGGCTACACCTTC.

This clone ranks as medium-sized. The chain combines TRBV19 with TRBJ2-7, with TRBD1 identical over 9 bases. V lost 4 bases to trimming and J lost 7 bases; unmatched junction nucleotides: 5. The length of the CDR3 is 13 residues. Germline assignment: CDR1 LNHDA and CDR2 SQIVND (reference sequence). The CDR3, as DNA: TGTGCCAGTAGTACACAGGGGGCAGGGGAGCAGTACTTC. Translated, it gives CASSTQGAGEQYF.

The chain is built from TRBV9 and TRBJ2-3; D ambiguous. The V gene's germline CDR1 is SGDLS and CDR2 YYNGEE. Trimming took off 0 bases at V and 8 bases at J, with 7 bases between the two ends. This CDR3 is built from 12 residues. CDR3 coding DNA: TGTGCCAGCAGCGTAGTGGGCTCTACGCAGTATTTT. This gives the protein CASSVVGSTQYF.

The chain is built from TRBV5-4 and TRBJ2-3, with D maybe TRBD1 (8 bases). Germline lookup yields CDR1 SGHNT and CDR2 YYREEE (reference sequence). This CDR3 is 17 amino acids long. V was shortened by 0 bases and J by 3 bases, with 17 bases between the two germline ends. CDR3 region: CASSLGTGGAATDTQYF. The CDR3 DNA reads TGTGCCAGCAGCTTGGGAACAGGGGGGGCGGCTACAGATACGCAGTATTTT.

This clone was detected only a few times. The chain combines TRBV7-9 with TRBJ1-1; no definite D call. V lost 1 base and J lost 3, with 6 bases in between. CDR3 size: 13 residues. Germline loops: CDR1 SEHNR, CDR2 FQNEAQ (reference sequence). In DNA, the CDR3 is TGTGCCAGCAGCTTAGGGGAGTACACTGAAGCTTTCTTT. It specifies CASSLGEYTEAFF.

The V and J genes are TRBV15 and TRBJ2-7; 9 nucleotides match TRBD2. Germline V CDR1 and CDR2: LNHNV, YYDKDF (reference sequence). The CDR3 has 20 amino acids. V was clipped by 0 bases and J by 5 bases; unmatched bases: 20. In DNA form, the CDR3 reads TGTGCCACCAGCAGAGATGTTTCGGCAGGGAGGGGCGGGAGGGCCAACGAGCAGTACTTC. Translation gives CATSRDVSAGRGGRANEQYF.

This chain connects TRBV11-3 to TRBJ1-1, with D uncertain. The CDR3 runs to 13 residues. The V gene lost 5 bases and the J gene lost 3 bases, with 10 bases spanning the gap. Germline CDR1 is SGHNT and CDR2 is YENEEA. In DNA, the CDR3 is TGTGCCAGCAGCCAAGCCACCTACACTGAAGCTTTCTTT. It encodes CASSQATYTEAFF.

This chain uses TRBV6-1 with TRBJ1-3; D remains ambiguous. This CDR3 has 15 residues. Trimming left V 4 bases short and J 4 bases short, with 14 bases between. The germline gives CDR1 MNHNS, CDR2 SASEGT. CDR3 DNA: TGTGCCAGCAGTGGGACGGCTACGGGGGGAAACACCATATATTTT. Its translation: CASSGTATGGNTIYF.

The DNA of the CDR3 is TGTGCCAGTAGCAAGCGGGAGGGCATATCTATTCCCTCCTACGAGCAGTACTTC. It specifies CASSKREGISIPSYEQYF. The chain joins TRBV19 to TRBJ2-7; 10 bases map to TRBD2. Germline CDR1 LNHDA, CDR2 SQIVND (reference sequence). With 6 bases clipped from V and 0 bases from J, the junction kept 14 bases outside the gene matches. This CDR3 comprises 18 residues.